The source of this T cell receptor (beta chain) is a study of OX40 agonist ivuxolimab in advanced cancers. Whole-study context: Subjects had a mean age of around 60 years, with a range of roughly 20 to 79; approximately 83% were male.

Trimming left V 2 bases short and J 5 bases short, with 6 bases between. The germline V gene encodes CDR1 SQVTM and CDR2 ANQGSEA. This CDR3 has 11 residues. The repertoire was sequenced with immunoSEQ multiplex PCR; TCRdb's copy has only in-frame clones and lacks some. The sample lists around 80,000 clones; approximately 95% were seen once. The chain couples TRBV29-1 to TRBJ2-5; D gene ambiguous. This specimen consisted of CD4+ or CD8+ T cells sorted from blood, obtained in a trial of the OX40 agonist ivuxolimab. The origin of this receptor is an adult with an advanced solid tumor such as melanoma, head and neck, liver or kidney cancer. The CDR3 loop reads CSVERRETQYF. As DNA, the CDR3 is TGCAGCGTTGAAAGAAGGGAGACCCAGTACTTC.